This TCR beta chain was profiled in a study of regulatory T cells in long-lasting Graves disease (dated by TCRdb to 2020 to 2023). Describing the broader study: Persistent Graves' disease meant more than 5 years of antithyroid drug treatment with TSH receptor autoantibodies that stayed positive. Peripheral blood TCR sequencing and RNA sequencing compared persistent Graves' disease patients with newly diagnosed Graves' disease patients. The study was registered as a clinical trial and conducted in China. TCR sequencing covered some 13 persistent and approximately 20 newly diagnosed Graves' disease patients, 33 samples in total. On average, persistent Graves' disease patients in the clinical cohort had been on antithyroid drugs for approximately ten years. Study-level results and caveats: Peripheral blood alone was examined, since thyroid tissue, which constituted the primary lesion, could not be accessed. Persistent patients shared more public clonotypes among themselves (2,741) than newly diagnosed patients did (over 900). Sequencing and analysis were restricted to the TCR beta chain. Compared with newly diagnosed patients, patients with persistent Graves' disease had lower TCR Shannon entropy and fewer highly expanded clones, which suggests clonal expansion. The authors noted that the small sample size was a limitation that may lower accuracy. Persistent disease showed preferential use of TRBV28, TRBJ1-2 and TRBJ2-5, whereas newly diagnosed disease favored TRBV20-1 and TRBJ2-1.

Libraries came from multiplex PCR. The run used an Illumina HiSeq 4000. To build TCR beta libraries, CDR3 regions were amplified by Arm-PCR using iRepertoire HTBI primers. Gel purification was performed on PCR products prior to sequencing. The authors' pipeline ran thus. Across samples, about 63 TRBV and roughly 15 TRBJ segments were identified and used for gene usage analysis of CDR3 amino acid clonotypes. COPE and FqMerger were used to merge the filtered high-quality paired reads into contigs. BLAST was used to align contigs to IMGT TRBV, TRBD and TRBJ reference genes, and CDR3 was defined according to IMGT. Any clonotype with a frequency above 0.1% was counted as a highly expanded clone. Shannon entropy was used to measure repertoire diversity, and the Gini coefficient was used to measure V-J evenness. Clonotypes shared by more than one individual were considered public. TCRdb passed the public sequencing reads through fastp at Q25 and MiXCR, retaining productive beta sequences. Each entry is one CDR3 protein sequence, shown with its most common DNA and genes. These V and J calls are TCRdb output, not the study's own analysis. This sample comprises 600,000 to 850,000 distinct CDR3 sequences, around 30% of them detected only once. The ten largest clones represent 40% to 50% of the sample.

According to the study, the label for this sample's time point signals: persistent/refractory GD, antithyroid drugs over 5 years with positive TRAb. RNA was extracted from PBMCs in TRIzol for both TCR sequencing and RNA sequencing. Graves' disease was diagnosed according to American Thyroid Association guidelines. Recruitment of patients was carried out at an endocrinology department in Xi'an, China. From each patient, around 9 milliliters of peripheral blood was collected into an EDTA anticoagulant tube. Ficoll Paque Plus density gradient separation was used to isolate PBMCs, and no further T cell sorting was done. An Agilent 2100 Bioanalyzer and agarose gel were used to assess RNA quality, and a NanoDrop 2000 was used to measure RNA concentration. In the case of this clonotype: Its antigen specificity is not known. Base qualities are not at hand, and no much larger clone is one base apart.

V is cut back by 0 bases and J by 6 bases, with 13 bases in the junction unmatched. The CDR3 runs 17 amino acids, cysteine and phenylalanine included. Of the read, only the CDR3 DNA is kept; its 51 bases are in frame from base 1. As encoded in the germline V gene (reference sequence), CDR1 is LNHNV while CDR2 is YYDKDF. The source is a female donor with Graves disease. Rearrangement joined TRBV15 to TRBJ1-2; 7 junctional bases match TRBD1. The sequencing used peripheral blood mononuclear cells (PBMCs), collected when the disease was refractory, from a patient treated with antithyroid drugs. CDR3 sequence: CATSRDLATTGRDGYTF. Here is the DNA: TGTGCCACCAGCAGAGACCTAGCAACGACAGGGAGGGATGGCTACACCTTC. This CDR3, with the reference TRBV15 and TRBJ1-2 proteins standing in past its ends, gives the full variable domain DAMVIQNPRYQVTQFGKPVTLSCSQTLNHNVMYWYQQKSSQAPKLLFHYYDKDFNNEADTPDNFQSRRPNTSFCFLDIRSPGLGDTAMYLCATSRDLATTGRDGYTFGSGTRLTVV.